This T cell receptor beta chain was sequenced for a study of cytomegalovirus exposure and HLA in healthy donors. Notes on the study in general: Later work associated fewer than 20,000 TCR beta sequences with HLA alleles at 0.05 false discovery rate.

Healthy people donating bone marrow made up the donors. This donor has no recorded CMV serostatus. Both 60 Vbeta primers and 13 Jbeta primers went into the PCR. Profiled with immunoSEQ multiplex PCR; TCRdb holds only in-frame clones, not every one. The sample yields roughly 84,000 clones, less than 80% seen once. Between the trimmed V and J ends, which lost 3 bases and 5 bases, there was a span of 19 bases. The germline V gene has CDR1 KGHSH and CDR2 LQKENI. The CDR3 has 16 residues. As for this clone: Its antigen remains unknown.

The source material was PBMCs. The TCR originated in a human donor in good health. This chain links TRBV18 with TRBJ2-5, with no clear D. The CDR3 here is CASSPQMALRWETQYF. CDR3 nucleotides: TGTGCCAGCTCACCCCAAATGGCCCTTCGATGGGAGACCCAGTACTTC.